The rows below give T cell receptor beta chains drawn from one sample of a study of CD8 T cells in Susac syndrome. TCRdb itself ran the immunoSEQ multiplex PCR reads through MiXCR, one entry per CDR3 protein. The sample contains 150,000 or so distinct CDR3 sequences, just under 95% of which appear only once. Sequences were obtained from CD4+ T cells from PBMCs. The origin of the receptors is a human donor in good health. The conserved cysteine and the conserved F or W are not part of the CDR3 here.

CDR3aa	j_gene	v_gene	len
ASSPAGGLTYEQY	TRBJ2-7	TRBV28	13
ATGTAAAKNIQY	TRBJ2-4	TRBV12-3/TRBV12-4	12
ASSQWPGDHKSPLH	TRBJ1-6	TRBV23-1	14
ASSPVLETQY	TRBJ2-5	TRBV18	10
ASSYSRQGLGYT	TRBJ1-2	TRBV6-5	12
ASGERGRAETQY	TRBJ2-5	TRBV7-8	12
ASSWDGGYEQY	TRBJ2-7	TRBV5-1	11
ASRVAGKGQPQH	TRBJ1-5	TRBV7-2	12
ASSPRRQGRYGYT	TRBJ1-2	TRBV2	13
ASSPSVETQY	TRBJ2-5	TRBV18	10
ATWRSQAVLGNTIY	TRBJ1-3	TRBV7-9	14
ASSLAGEATEAF	TRBJ1-1	TRBV5-1	12
ASSADRVYGYT	TRBJ1-2	TRBV5-1	11
ASSDTDNYGYT	TRBJ1-2	TRBV2	11
ASSESSEGYT	TRBJ1-2	TRBV2	10
ASSSHLGQGTGELF	TRBJ2-2	TRBV5-1	14
ASSPQTGFNQPQH	TRBJ1-5	TRBV18	13
ASSYYQKYGYT	TRBJ1-2	TRBV6-5	11
SASTGGPEAF	TRBJ1-1	TRBV29-1	10
ASSSHPGLATDTQY	TRBJ2-3	TRBV7-2	14
SVGLAGGSSYEQY	TRBJ2-7	TRBV29-1	13
ASSRTGTNEKLF	TRBJ1-4	TRBV6-5	12
AWVERGGRNIQY	TRBJ2-4	TRBV30	12
ASSTWAGSAF	TRBJ1-1	TRBV13	10
ASSYSGLAGVYNEQF	TRBJ2-1	TRBV6-5	15
ASSGASYEQY	TRBJ2-7	TRBV27	10
SVGTYTEAF	TRBJ1-1	TRBV29-1	9
ASRTLTGSYEQY	TRBJ2-7	TRBV11-2	12
ASSEAGLAYNEQF	TRBJ2-1	TRBV25-1	13
SVETGAADAF	TRBJ1-1	TRBV29-1	10
ASSPRVPTEEQF	TRBJ2-1	TRBV7-9	12
ASSEGRGPQETQY	TRBJ2-5	TRBV2	13
ASSLQGLNTEAF	TRBJ1-1	TRBV7-3	12
ASRQGKEWNTEAF	TRBJ1-1	TRBV2	13
ASSSMTGNTGELF	TRBJ2-2	TRBV5-1	13
ASSLRSSGGASGELF	TRBJ2-2	TRBV7-2	15
AWSVRSEAF	TRBJ1-1	TRBV30	9
SVAQSSYNEQF	TRBJ2-1	TRBV29-1	11
ASSYTSGSYNEQF	TRBJ2-1	TRBV4-1	13